This T cell receptor beta chain was recorded in a study of T cell responses to AZD1222 COVID-19 vaccine. The CDR3 totals 19 residues. Germline lookup yields CDR1 LGHNA and CDR2 YSLEER. Trimming cost V 0 bases and J 11 bases; bases outside gene matches: 22. Repertoires were generated with immunoSEQ multiplex PCR, while TCRdb's copy carries only in-frame clones and drops some. The repertoire holds around 180,000 clones, with 75% to 95% as singletons. The sequences come from peripheral blood, collected on day 0 of AZD1222 vaccination. The V gene is TRBV4-3, the J gene TRBJ2-3, with 8 bases identical to TRBD2. The sequence was obtained from an adult in good health. The CDR3 is CASSQEFESTGGRFSRQYF. CDR3 DNA: TGCGCCAGCAGCCAAGAGTTTGAATCCACGGGGGGGCGATTTTCCCGGCAGTATTTT.